The sequence of this TCR beta chain was determined in a study of blood T cell repertoires in COVID-19. TCRdb's copy holds only in-frame clones and misses some; the assay was immunoSEQ multiplex PCR. The sample lists 250,000 or so clones, approximately 88% seen once, with about 4% in the top ten. Germline loops: CDR1 SGHDN, CDR2 FVKESK. CDR3 size: 17 residues. V lost 2 bases to trimming and J lost 1 base; unmatched junction nucleotides: 11. Material: PBMCs or T cells enriched from blood (not recorded which). This clonotype was obtained from a woman between 25 and 40 years old who had been exposed to COVID-19. This chain connects TRBV14 to TRBJ2-7; 7 bases match TRBD1. The CDR3 sequence: CASSQLHPGTESYEQYF. Written as DNA, the CDR3 is TGTGCCAGCAGCCAACTCCACCCCGGGACAGAATCCTACGAGCAGTACTTC.